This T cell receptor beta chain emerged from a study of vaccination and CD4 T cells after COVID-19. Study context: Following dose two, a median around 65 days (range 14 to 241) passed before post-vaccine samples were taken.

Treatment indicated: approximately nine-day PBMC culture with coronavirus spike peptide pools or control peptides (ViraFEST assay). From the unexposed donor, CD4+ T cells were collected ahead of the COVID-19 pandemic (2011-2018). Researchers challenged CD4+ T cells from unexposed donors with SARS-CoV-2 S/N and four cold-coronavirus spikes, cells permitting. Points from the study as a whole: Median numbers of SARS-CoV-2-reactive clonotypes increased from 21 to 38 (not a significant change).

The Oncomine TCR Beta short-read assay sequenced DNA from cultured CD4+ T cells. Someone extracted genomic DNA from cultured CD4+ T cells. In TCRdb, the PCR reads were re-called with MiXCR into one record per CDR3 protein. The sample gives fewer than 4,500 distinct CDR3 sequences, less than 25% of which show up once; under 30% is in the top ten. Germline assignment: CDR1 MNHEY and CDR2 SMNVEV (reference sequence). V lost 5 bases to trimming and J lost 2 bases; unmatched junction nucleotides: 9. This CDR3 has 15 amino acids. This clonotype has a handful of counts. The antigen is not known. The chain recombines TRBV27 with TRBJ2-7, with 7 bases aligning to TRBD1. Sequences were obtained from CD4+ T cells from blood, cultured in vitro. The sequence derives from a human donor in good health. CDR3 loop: CASSRPGTATYEQYF. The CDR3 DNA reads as TGTGCCAGCAGTCGTCCCGGGACAGCAACCTACGAGCAGTACTTC.